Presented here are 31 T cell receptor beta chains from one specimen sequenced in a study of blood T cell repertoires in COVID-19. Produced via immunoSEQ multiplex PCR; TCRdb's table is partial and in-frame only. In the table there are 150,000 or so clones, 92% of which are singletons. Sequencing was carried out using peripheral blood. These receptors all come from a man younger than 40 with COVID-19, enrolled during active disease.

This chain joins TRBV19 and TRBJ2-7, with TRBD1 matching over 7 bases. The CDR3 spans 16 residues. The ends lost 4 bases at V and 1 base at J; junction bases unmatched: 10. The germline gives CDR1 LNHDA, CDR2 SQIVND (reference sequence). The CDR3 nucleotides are TGTGCCAGTAGTAGAATGCCGGCACAGGGGTCCTACGAGCAGTACTTC. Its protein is CASSRMPAQGSYEQYF.

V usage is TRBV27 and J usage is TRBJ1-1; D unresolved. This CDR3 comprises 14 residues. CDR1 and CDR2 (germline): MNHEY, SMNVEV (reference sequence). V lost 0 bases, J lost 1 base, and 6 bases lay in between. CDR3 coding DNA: TGTGCCAGCAGTTTATCGGCCTCGAACACTGAAGCTTTCTTT. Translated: CASSLSASNTEAFF.

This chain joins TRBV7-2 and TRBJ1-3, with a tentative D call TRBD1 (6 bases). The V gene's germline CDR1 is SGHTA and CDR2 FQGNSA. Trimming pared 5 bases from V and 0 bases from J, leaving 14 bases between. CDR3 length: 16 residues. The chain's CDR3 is CASSPQVTGSGNTIYF. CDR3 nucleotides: TGTGCCAGCAGCCCTCAGGTGACAGGCTCTGGAAACACCATATATTTT.

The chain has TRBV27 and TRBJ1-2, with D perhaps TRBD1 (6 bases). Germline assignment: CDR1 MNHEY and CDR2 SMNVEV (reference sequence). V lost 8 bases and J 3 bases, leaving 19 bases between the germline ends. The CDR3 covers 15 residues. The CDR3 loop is CASLTVRGSYYGYTF. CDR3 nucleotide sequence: TGTGCCAGCCTAACCGTCAGGGGCTCCTACTATGGCTACACCTTC.

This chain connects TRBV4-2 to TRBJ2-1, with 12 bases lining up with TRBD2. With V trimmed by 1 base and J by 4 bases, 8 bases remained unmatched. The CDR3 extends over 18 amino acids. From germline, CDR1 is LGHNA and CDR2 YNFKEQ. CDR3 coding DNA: TGTGCCAGCAGCCAAGCGGTAACTAGCGGGGGGAAATACAATGAGCAGTTCTTC. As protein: CASSQAVTSGGKYNEQFF.

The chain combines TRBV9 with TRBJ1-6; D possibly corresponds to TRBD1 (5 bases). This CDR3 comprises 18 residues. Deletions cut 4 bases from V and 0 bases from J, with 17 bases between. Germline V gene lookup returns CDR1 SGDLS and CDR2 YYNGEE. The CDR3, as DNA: TGTGCCAGCAGCCCCGGGCAGGGAGGAGGCTCCTATAATTCACCCCTCCACTTT. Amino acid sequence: CASSPGQGGGSYNSPLHF.

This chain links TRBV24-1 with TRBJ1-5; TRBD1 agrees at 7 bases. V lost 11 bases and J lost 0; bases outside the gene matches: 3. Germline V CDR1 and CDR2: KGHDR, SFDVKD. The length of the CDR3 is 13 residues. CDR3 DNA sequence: TGTGCCATACAGGGGAATAGCAATCAGCCCCAGCATTTT. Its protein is CAIQGNSNQPQHF.

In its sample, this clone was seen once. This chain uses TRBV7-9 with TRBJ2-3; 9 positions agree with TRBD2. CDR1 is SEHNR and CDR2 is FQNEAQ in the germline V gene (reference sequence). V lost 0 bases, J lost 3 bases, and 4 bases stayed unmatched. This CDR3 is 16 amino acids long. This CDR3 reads CASSLATAGGTDTQYF. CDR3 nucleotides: TGTGCCAGCAGCTTAGCGACGGCGGGAGGGACAGATACGCAGTATTTT.

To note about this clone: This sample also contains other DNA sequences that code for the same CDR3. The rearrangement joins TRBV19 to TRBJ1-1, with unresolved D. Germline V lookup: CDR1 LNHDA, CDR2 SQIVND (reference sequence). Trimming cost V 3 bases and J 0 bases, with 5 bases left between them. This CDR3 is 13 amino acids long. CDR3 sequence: CASSISVNTEAFF. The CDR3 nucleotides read TGTGCCAGTAGTATTTCCGTGAACACTGAAGCTTTCTTT.

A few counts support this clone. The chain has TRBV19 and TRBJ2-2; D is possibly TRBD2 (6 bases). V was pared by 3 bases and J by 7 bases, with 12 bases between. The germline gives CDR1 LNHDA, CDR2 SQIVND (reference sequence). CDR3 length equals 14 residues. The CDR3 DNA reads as TGTGCCAGTAGTATCGGCGGGACGGTCGGGGAGCTGTTTTTT. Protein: CASSIGGTVGELFF.

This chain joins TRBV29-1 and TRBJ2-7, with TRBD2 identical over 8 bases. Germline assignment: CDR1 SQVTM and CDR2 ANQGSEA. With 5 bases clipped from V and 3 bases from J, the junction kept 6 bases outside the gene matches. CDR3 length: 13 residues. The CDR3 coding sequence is TGCAGCGTTTGGCGGGAGGAAAACTACGAGCAGTACTTC. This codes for CSVWREENYEQYF.

CDR3 residues: CASSSRGSGNPGFDEQFF. In DNA, the CDR3 is TGTGCCAGCAGCTCTAGGGGGTCGGGGAATCCGGGTTTCGATGAGCAGTTCTTC. V gene TRBV11-2 combines with J gene TRBJ2-1, with D possibly TRBD1 on 6 matching bases. The CDR3 contains 18 residues. From germline, CDR1 is SGHAT and CDR2 FQNNGV. Trimming cost V 4 bases and J 8 bases, with 27 bases left between them.

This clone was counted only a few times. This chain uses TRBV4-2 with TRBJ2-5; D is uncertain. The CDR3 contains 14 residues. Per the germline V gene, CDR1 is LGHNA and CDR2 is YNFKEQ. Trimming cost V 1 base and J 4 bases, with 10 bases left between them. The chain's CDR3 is CASSQAFSRETQYF. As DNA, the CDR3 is TGTGCCAGCAGCCAAGCTTTTAGCAGAGAGACCCAGTACTTC.

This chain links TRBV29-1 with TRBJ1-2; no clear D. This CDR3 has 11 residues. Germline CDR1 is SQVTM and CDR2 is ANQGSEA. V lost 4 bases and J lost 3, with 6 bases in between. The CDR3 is CSVVSDYGYTF. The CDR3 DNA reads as TGCAGCGTTGTATCTGACTATGGCTACACCTTC. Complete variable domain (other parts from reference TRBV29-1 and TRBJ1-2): SAVISQKPSRDICQRGTSLTIQCQVDSQVTMMFWYRQQPGQSLTLIATANQGSEATYESGFVIDKFPISRPNLTFSTLTVSNMSPEDSSIYLCSVVSDYGYTFGSGTRLTVV.

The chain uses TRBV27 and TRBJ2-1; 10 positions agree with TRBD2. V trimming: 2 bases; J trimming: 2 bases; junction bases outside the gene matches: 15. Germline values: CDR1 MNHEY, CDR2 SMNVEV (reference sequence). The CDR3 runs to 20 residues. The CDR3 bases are TGTGCCAGCAGTTTACAACGGACTAGCGGAACAATGGGCCCCTACAATGAGCAGTTCTTC. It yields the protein CASSLQRTSGTMGPYNEQFF.

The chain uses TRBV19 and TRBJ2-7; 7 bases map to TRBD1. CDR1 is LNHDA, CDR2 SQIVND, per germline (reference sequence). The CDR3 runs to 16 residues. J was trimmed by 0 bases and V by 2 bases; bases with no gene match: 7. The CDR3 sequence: CASSIRDHRGSYEQYF. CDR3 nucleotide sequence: TGTGCCAGTAGTATACGGGACCACAGGGGCTCCTACGAGCAGTACTTC.

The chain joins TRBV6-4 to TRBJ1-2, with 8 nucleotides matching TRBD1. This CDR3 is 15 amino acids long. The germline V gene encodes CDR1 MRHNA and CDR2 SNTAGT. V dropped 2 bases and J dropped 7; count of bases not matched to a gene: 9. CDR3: CASSDGTGFRGGYTF. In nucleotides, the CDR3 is TGTGCCAGCAGTGACGGGACAGGCTTCCGGGGTGGCTACACCTTC.

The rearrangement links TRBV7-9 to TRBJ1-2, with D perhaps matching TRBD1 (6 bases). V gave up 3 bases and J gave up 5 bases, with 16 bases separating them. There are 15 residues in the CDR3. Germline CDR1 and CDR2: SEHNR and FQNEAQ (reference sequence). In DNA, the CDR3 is TGTGCCAGCAGCTTGGGACAATCCTCAATTTATGGCTACACCTTC. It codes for CASSLGQSSIYGYTF.

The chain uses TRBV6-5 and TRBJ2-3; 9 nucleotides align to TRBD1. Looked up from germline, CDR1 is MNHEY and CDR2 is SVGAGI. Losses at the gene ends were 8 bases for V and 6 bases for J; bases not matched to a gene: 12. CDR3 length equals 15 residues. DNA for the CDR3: TGTGCCAGCGCGAGTCCGGGACAGGGAAGGGATACGCAGTATTTT. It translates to CASASPGQGRDTQYF.

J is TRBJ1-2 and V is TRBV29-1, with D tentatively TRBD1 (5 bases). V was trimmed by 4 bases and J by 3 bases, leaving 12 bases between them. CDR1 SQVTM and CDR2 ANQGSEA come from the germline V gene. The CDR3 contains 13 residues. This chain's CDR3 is CSVARGADYGYTF. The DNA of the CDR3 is TGCAGCGTTGCAAGGGGCGCGGACTATGGCTACACCTTC.

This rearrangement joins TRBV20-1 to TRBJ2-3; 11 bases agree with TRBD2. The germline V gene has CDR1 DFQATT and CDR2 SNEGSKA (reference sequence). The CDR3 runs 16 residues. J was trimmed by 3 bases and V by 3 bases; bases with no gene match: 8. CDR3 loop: CSASKVAGGPTDTQYF. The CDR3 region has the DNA TGCAGTGCTAGTAAAGTAGCGGGAGGGCCAACAGATACGCAGTATTTT.

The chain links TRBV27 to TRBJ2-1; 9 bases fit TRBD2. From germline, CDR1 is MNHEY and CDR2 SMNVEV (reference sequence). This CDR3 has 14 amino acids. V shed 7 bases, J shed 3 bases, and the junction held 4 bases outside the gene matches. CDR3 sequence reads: CASTSAGGYNEQFF. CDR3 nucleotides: TGTGCCAGCACTTCAGCGGGGGGCTACAATGAGCAGTTCTTC.

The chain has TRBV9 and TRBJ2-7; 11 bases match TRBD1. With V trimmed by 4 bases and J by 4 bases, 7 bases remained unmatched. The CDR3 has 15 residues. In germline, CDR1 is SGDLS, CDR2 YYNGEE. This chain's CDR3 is CASSSGTGGLYEQYF. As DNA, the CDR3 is TGTGCCAGCAGCTCCGGGACAGGGGGTTTGTACGAGCAGTACTTC.

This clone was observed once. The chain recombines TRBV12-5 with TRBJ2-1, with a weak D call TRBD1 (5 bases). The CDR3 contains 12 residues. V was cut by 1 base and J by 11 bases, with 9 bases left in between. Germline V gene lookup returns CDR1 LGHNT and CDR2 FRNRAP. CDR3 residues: CASGLERQKQFF. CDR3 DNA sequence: TGTGCTAGTGGTTTGGAAAGACAGAAGCAGTTCTTC.

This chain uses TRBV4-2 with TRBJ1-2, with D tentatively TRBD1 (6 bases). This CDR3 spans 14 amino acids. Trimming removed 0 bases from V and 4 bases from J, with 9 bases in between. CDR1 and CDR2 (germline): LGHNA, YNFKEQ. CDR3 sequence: CASSQDQGSYGYTF. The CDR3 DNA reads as TGTGCCAGCAGCCAAGATCAGGGGTCCTATGGCTACACCTTC.

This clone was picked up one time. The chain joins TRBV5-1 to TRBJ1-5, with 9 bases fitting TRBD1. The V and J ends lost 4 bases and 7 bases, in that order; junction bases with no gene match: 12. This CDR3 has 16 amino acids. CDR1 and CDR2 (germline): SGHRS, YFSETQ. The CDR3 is CASSLQPGQGNQPQHF. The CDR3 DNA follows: TGCGCCAGCAGCCTGCAGCCGGGACAGGGTAACCAGCCCCAGCATTTT.

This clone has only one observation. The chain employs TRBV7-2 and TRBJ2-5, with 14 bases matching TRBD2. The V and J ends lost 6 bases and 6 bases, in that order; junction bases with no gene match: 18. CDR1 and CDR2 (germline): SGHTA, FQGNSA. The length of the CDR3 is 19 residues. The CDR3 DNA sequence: TGTGCCAGCAGTCCCGGGACTAGCGGGAGTGTGTGGACGAGGAAGACCCAGTACTTC. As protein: CASSPGTSGSVWTRKTQYF.

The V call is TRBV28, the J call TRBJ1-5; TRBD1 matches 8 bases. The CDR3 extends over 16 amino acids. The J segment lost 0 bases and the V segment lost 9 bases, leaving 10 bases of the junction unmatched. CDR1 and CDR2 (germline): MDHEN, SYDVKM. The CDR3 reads CASTGTGSYSNQPQHF. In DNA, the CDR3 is TGTGCCAGTACCGGGACAGGCTCTTATAGCAATCAGCCCCAGCATTTT.

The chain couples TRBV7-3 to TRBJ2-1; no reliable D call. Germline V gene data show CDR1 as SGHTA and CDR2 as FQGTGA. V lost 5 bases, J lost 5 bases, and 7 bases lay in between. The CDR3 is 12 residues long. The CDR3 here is CASSAEDNEQFF. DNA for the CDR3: TGTGCCAGCAGCGCTGAGGACAATGAGCAGTTCTTC.

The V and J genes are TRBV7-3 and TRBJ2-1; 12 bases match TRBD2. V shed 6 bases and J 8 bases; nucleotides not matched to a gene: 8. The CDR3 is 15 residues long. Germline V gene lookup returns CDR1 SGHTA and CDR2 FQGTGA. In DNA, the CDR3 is TGTGCCAGCAGTTCGCCTAGCGGGGGGGACCATGAGCAGTTCTTC. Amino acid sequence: CASSSPSGGDHEQFF.

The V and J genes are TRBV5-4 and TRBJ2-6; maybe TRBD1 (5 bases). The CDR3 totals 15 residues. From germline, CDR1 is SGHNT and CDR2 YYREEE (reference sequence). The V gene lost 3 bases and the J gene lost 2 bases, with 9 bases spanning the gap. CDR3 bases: TGTGCCAGCAGCTCCAGGGATCCTGGGGCCAACGTCCTGACTTTC. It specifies CASSSRDPGANVLTF.